The text below deals with one T cell receptor (beta chain). Each CDR3 protein is one row after TCRdb ran MiXCR on the reads. The sample has 200,000 to 250,000 distinct CDR3 sequences, over 20% seen once. The entry originates in a study of T cell repertoires in cytomegalovirus infection. The germline V gene encodes CDR1 SGHNT and CDR2 YENEEA. The CDR3 extends over 17 amino acids. The V gene end was trimmed by 2 bases and the J gene end by 2 bases; junction bases not matched to a gene: 8. V is TRBV11-3 and J is TRBJ2-3; 9 bases fit TRBD2. The sequence was obtained from a human donor in good health (CMV status not recorded). Some clones in this sample may be carry-over from other donors' samples. The specimen sequenced was CD8+ T cells from PBMCs. This CDR3 is CASSLTASGAYTDTQYF. CDR3 in DNA: TGTGCCAGCAGCTTAACGGCTAGCGGGGCCTACACAGATACGCAGTATTTT.